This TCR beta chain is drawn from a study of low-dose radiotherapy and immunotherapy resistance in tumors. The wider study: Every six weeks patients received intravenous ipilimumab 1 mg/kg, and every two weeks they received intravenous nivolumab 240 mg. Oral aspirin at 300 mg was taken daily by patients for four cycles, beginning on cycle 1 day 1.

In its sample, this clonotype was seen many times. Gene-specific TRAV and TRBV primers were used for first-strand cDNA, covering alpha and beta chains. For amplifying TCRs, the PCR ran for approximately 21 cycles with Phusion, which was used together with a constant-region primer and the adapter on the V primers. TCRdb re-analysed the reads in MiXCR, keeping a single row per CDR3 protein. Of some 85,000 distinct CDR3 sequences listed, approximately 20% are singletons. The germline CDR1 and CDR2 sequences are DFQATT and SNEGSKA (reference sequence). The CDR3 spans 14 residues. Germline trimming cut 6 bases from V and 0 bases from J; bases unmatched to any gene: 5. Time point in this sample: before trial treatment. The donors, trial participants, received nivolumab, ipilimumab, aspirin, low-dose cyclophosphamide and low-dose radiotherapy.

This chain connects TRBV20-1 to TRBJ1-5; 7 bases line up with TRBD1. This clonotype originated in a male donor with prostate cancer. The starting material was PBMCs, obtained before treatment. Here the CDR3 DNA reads TGCAGTGCCGGGGGACAGTATAGCAATCAGCCCCAGCATTTT. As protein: CSAGGQYSNQPQHF.